These T cell receptor beta chains were read from a single sample in a study of T cells in localized non-small cell lung cancer. Assay: immunoSEQ multiplex PCR; the TCRdb copy retains only in-frame clones and omits some. The repertoire holds more than 100,000 clones, with 89% as singletons. This specimen was peripheral blood, taken before any cancer treatment. These receptors came from a female donor of 60 years or more with stage I lung adenocarcinoma. Each CDR3 is given with its conserved first and last residue. D genes are given only for firm matches. Clone size, where shown, is once, few, many, or a class for clones that have expanded.

CDR3aa | CDR3nt | d_gene | abundance | len | j_gene | v_gene
CASRWTGTPNEQFF | TGTGCCAGTAGATGGACAGGGACCCCGAATGAGCAGTTCTTC | TRBD1 | - | 14 | TRBJ2-1 | TRBV19
CASSQSGQNQPQHF | TGTGCCAGCTCTCAATCAGGACAGAATCAGCCCCAGCATTTT | - | - | 14 | TRBJ1-5 | TRBV18
CASSVGWGRDGYTF | TGTGCCAGCAGCGTAGGATGGGGGCGTGATGGCTACACCTTC | - | - | 14 | TRBJ1-2 | TRBV9
CASSSRPTAEAFF | TGTGCCAGCAGCTCCAGACCGACAGCCGAAGCTTTCTTT | - | - | 13 | TRBJ1-1 | TRBV7-2
CAISEVPLVETQYF | TGTGCCATCAGTGAGGTTCCCCTCGTAGAGACCCAGTACTTC | - | - | 14 | TRBJ2-5 | TRBV10-3
CASSRGNTGELFF | TGTGCCAGCAGTCGCGGGAACACCGGGGAGCTGTTTTTT | - | - | 13 | TRBJ2-2 | TRBV6-5
CASSVAVNTEAFF | TGTGCCAGCAGCGTAGCCGTGAACACTGAAGCTTTCTTT | - | - | 13 | TRBJ1-1 | TRBV9
CASSLTGTGGDQYF | TGTGCCAGCAGCTTAACCGGGACAGGGGGAGACCAGTACTTC | TRBD1 | - | 14 | TRBJ2-5 | TRBV11-3
CASSLFGRTTGELFF | TGTGCCAGCAGCTTATTCGGGAGGACCACCGGGGAGCTGTTTTTT | TRBD2 | - | 15 | TRBJ2-2 | TRBV5-8
CASSLHPGRGPSGELFF | TGTGCCAGCAGCCTGCATCCGGGCAGGGGTCCGAGCGGGGAGCTGTTTTTT | - | - | 17 | TRBJ2-2 | TRBV14
CSVLTGRYKNIQYF | TGCAGCGTTCTCACCGGCAGGTACAAAAACATTCAGTACTTC | - | - | 14 | TRBJ2-4 | TRBV29-1
CATTFSGMHTGELFF | TGTGCCACCACCTTCAGCGGGATGCACACCGGGGAGCTGTTTTTT | TRBD2 | once | 15 | TRBJ2-2 | TRBV28
CATSSRPGYDEQYF | TGTGCCACCAGCAGTAGACCGGGCTATGACGAGCAGTACTTC | - | - | 14 | TRBJ2-7 | TRBV15
CASSPNGFNYGYTF | TGTGCCAGCAGCCCTAACGGATTTAACTATGGCTACACCTTC | - | - | 14 | TRBJ1-2 | TRBV5-6
CASSLIQANYGYTF | TGTGCCAGCAGTTTAATACAGGCTAACTATGGCTACACCTTC | - | few | 14 | TRBJ1-2 | TRBV28
CSVGSSGANVLTF | TGCAGCGTTGGCAGCTCTGGGGCCAACGTCCTGACTTTC | - | - | 13 | TRBJ2-6 | TRBV29-1
CASSLGVSGNTIYF | TGCGCCAGCAGCTTGGGGGTTTCTGGAAACACCATATATTTT | - | - | 14 | TRBJ1-3 | TRBV5-1
CASSTNDPTETQYF | TGTGCCAGCAGCACAAACGATCCCACGGAGACCCAGTACTTC | - | - | 14 | TRBJ2-5 | TRBV9
CASSPVQESGEQYF | TGTGCCAGCTCACCGGTCCAGGAGTCTGGCGAGCAGTACTTC | - | - | 14 | TRBJ2-7 | TRBV18
CASSQDLTTGGRGYTF | TGCGCCAGCAGCCAAGACCTTACAACAGGGGGCAGGGGCTACACCTTC | TRBD1 | - | 16 | TRBJ1-2 | TRBV4-1
CAWTASLREKLFF | TGTGCCTGGACGGCCAGCCTGCGGGAAAAACTGTTTTTT | - | - | 13 | TRBJ1-4 | TRBV30
CASSSASKGYEQYF | TGCGCCAGCAGCTCGGCGAGCAAAGGCTACGAGCAGTACTTC | - | - | 14 | TRBJ2-7 | TRBV5-1
CASNGAGGNTGELFF | TGTGCCAGCAATGGGGCGGGAGGGAACACCGGGGAGCTGTTTTTT | TRBD2 | - | 15 | TRBJ2-2 | TRBV2
CATSRTGGGQPQHF | TGTGCCACCAGCAGGACAGGGGGGGGTCAGCCCCAGCATTTT | TRBD1 | - | 14 | TRBJ1-5 | TRBV15
CASRPALAGNTIYF | TGTGCCAGCAGGCCGGCCCTGGCTGGAAACACCATATATTTT | - | - | 14 | TRBJ1-3 | TRBV27
CASSEPFSPYEQYF | TGTGCCAGCAGTGAACCCTTTAGTCCCTACGAGCAGTACTTC | - | once | 14 | TRBJ2-7 | TRBV25-1
CASSPPGAGGGQPQHF | TGTGCCAGCAGTCCCCCAGGCGCCGGGGGTGGACAGCCCCAGCATTTT | - | - | 16 | TRBJ1-5 | TRBV28
CASRSGLAVYEQYF | TGTGCCAGCAGGTCGGGACTAGCCGTCTACGAGCAGTACTTC | TRBD2 | - | 14 | TRBJ2-7 | TRBV27
CASRPFSLSGTGYEQYF | TGTGCCAGCAGACCCTTCTCCTTATCCGGGACAGGGTACGAGCAGTACTTC | TRBD1 | - | 17 | TRBJ2-7 | TRBV27
CASSLEVSTAQYF | TGTGCCAGCAGCTTAGAAGTCTCCACCGCGCAGTACTTC | - | few | 13 | TRBJ2-7 | TRBV11-2
CASSLTGSNEQFF | TGCGCCAGCAGCTTAACCGGGTCCAATGAGCAGTTCTTC | - | - | 13 | TRBJ2-1 | TRBV5-1
CASSWGQGSYEQYF | TGTGCCAGCAGCTGGGGACAGGGTTCCTACGAGCAGTACTTC | TRBD1 | - | 14 | TRBJ2-7 | TRBV5-6
CASSSPRSGQGENQPQHF | - | - | - | 18 | TRBJ1-5 | TRBV28
CATSRDAGTETQYF | TGTGCCACCAGCAGAGACGCAGGGACGGAGACCCAGTACTTC | - | - | 14 | TRBJ2-5 | TRBV15
CATSPETQYF | TGTGCCACCTCCCCAGAGACCCAGTACTTC | - | few | 10 | TRBJ2-5 | TRBV2
CAWSGDRGHTEAFF | TGTGCCTGGAGTGGGGACAGGGGGCATACTGAAGCTTTCTTT | TRBD1 | once | 14 | TRBJ1-1 | TRBV30
CASLGPAANTGELFF | TGTGCCAGCCTCGGTCCGGCCGCGAACACCGGGGAGCTGTTTTTT | - | - | 15 | TRBJ2-2 | TRBV2
CASSPGTGASGNTIYF | TGTGCCAGCAGCCCTGGGACAGGAGCCTCTGGAAACACCATATATTTT | TRBD1 | - | 16 | TRBJ1-3 | TRBV11-1
CASSARGGGPDEQYF | TGTGCCAGCAGCGCGAGGGGGGGAGGACCCGACGAGCAGTACTTC | - | - | 15 | TRBJ2-7 | TRBV7-9
CASSLGGSKETQYF | TGTGCCAGCAGCTTAGGTGGTAGCAAAGAGACCCAGTACTTC | - | - | 14 | TRBJ2-5 | TRBV7-2
CSARGGEKLFF | TGCAGTGCTCGTGGGGGTGAAAAACTGTTTTTT | - | - | 11 | TRBJ1-4 | TRBV20-1
CASSPAGRTGRRTDTQYF | TGCGCCAGCAGCCCCGCGGGGAGGACAGGGCGACGAACAGATACGCAGTATTTT | TRBD1 | - | 18 | TRBJ2-3 | TRBV4-1
CASSPSGRDTQYF | TGTGCCAGCTCACCGAGCGGGAGAGATACGCAGTATTTT | TRBD2 | once | 13 | TRBJ2-3 | TRBV18
CASSLAGPGLATDTQYF | TGCGCCAGCAGCTTGGCAGGGCCGGGACTGGCAACAGATACGCAGTATTTT | - | - | 17 | TRBJ2-3 | TRBV5-1
CASSNPVFEEYEQYF | TGTGCCAGCAGCAACCCTGTCTTCGAGGAGTACGAGCAGTACTTC | - | - | 15 | TRBJ2-7 | TRBV21-1
CASRGGRPQHF | TGTGCCAGCAGAGGTGGGCGGCCCCAGCATTTT | - | few | 11 | TRBJ1-5 | TRBV6-6
CASSLALNTGELFF | TGTGCCAGCAGCTTAGCCCTGAACACCGGGGAGCTGTTTTTT | - | once | 14 | TRBJ2-2 | TRBV7-8
CASRRDILEETQYF | TGCGCCAGCAGACGGGACATTTTAGAAGAGACCCAGTACTTC | - | - | 14 | TRBJ2-5 | TRBV5-1
CASTTSRVYGYTF | TGTGCCAGTACAACCTCGAGGGTCTATGGCTACACCTTC | - | - | 13 | TRBJ1-2 | TRBV19